These T cell receptor beta chains were read from a single sample in a study of blood T cell repertoires in COVID-19. Clones were read by immunoSEQ multiplex PCR, and TCRdb kept only the in-frame ones, dropping some. The sample carries 30,000 to 50,000 clones, more than 70% recorded once. The material sequenced was peripheral blood. Receptors were obtained from a man aged 60 to 75 with acute or convalescent COVID-19. Both conserved end residues are part of each CDR3. The order of the fields is clone size, V gene, D gene, J gene, CDR3 length, CDR3 DNA, CDR3 protein. D genes are given only for firm matches. Clone size is not always given. Where it is, it says once, few, many or a class for expanded clones.

>.|TRBV30|TRBD1|TRBJ1-4|13
TGTGCCTGGAGTAGACAGGGAAATGAAAAACTGTTTTTT
CAWSRQGNEKLFF
>.|TRBV2|TRBD1|TRBJ2-5|14
TGTGCCAGCCTCCGGGACAGGGGGCAAGAGACCCAGTACTTC
CASLRDRGQETQYF
>.|TRBV30|TRBD1|TRBJ1-3|15
TGTGCCTGGACCCGGACAGGGGCCCCTGGAAACACCATATATTTT
CAWTRTGAPGNTIYF
>.|TRBV6-2/TRBV6-3|.|TRBJ2-3|13
TGTGCCAGCAGTTACCAGGGCACAGATACGCAGTATTTT
CASSYQGTDTQYF
>few|TRBV24-1|TRBD1|TRBJ2-1|12
TGTGCCACCAGTGACCCAGGACAGGGGCAGTTCTTC
CATSDPGQGQFF
>.|TRBV20-1|.|TRBJ2-7|11
TGCAGTGCTGGGGACACCGGCGAGCAGTACTTC
CSAGDTGEQYF
>once|TRBV6-1|.|TRBJ2-6|17
TGTGCCAGCAGTGAAGAGACGCGGATCTCTGGGGCCAACGTCCTGACTTTC
CASSEETRISGANVLTF
>.|TRBV5-1|.|TRBJ1-2|12
TGCGCCAGCAGGGCAGGGAACTATGGCTACACCTTC
CASRAGNYGYTF
>.|TRBV28|TRBD1|TRBJ1-2|13
TGTGCATGCGGGACAGGGTTTATTCGGGGCTACACCTTC
CACGTGFIRGYTF
>once|TRBV6-1|.|TRBJ1-5|15
TGTGCCAGCAGTGAACGGGTGGAGGAGGGTCAGCCCCAGCATTTT
CASSERVEEGQPQHF
>.|TRBV12-3/TRBV12-4|.|TRBJ1-4|12
TGTGCCAGCAGCTCAATGCAGGGAAAACTGTTTTTT
CASSSMQGKLFF
>.|TRBV6-5|TRBD1|TRBJ1-5|12
TGTGCCATCCGGGACAGGGATCAGCCCCAGCATTTT
CAIRDRDQPQHF
>.|TRBV2|TRBD2|TRBJ2-3|15
TGTGCCAGCAGTGTTCCAGCGGGGGGCACAGATACGCAGTATTTT
CASSVPAGGTDTQYF
>.|TRBV28|.|TRBJ2-7|12
TGTGCCAGCCGGGGAGGTCGGGGCGAGCAGTACTTC
CASRGGRGEQYF
>once|TRBV5-8|.|TRBJ1-2|11
TGTGCCAGCAGCTTGCTACGGCGGCACACCTTC
CASSLLRRHTF